This T cell receptor (beta chain) was recorded in a study of blood T cell repertoires in COVID-19. Across the study: Sample material is recorded as cDNA or gDNA derived from T cells, B-cell-depleted T cells, or PBMCs.

The participants were between about 18 and 100 years old and came from 24 US areas. As handled by the study authors: Estimated nucleated cell counts came from reference gene primer amplification. TCRdb keeps only in-frame clones here, not all; method: immunoSEQ multiplex PCR. Clone size and V and J calls were adopted from that table, with D and trimming inferred from the DNA. The sample carries roughly 250,000 clones, about 87% recorded once. After removal of 0 bases from V and 3 bases from J, the junction contained 3 bases not matched to a gene. The CDR3 totals 15 residues. Germline V gene lookup returns CDR1 SGHRS and CDR2 YFSETQ.

Material for sequencing was PBMCs or T cells enriched from blood (not recorded which). The rearrangement uses TRBV5-1 and TRBJ2-3, with 8 nucleotides matching TRBD2. The origin of this receptor is a woman aged 45-59 years who had recovered from COVID-19. In nucleotides, the CDR3 is TGCGCCAGCAGCTTGGTGGCGGGAGGTACAGATACGCAGTATTTT. Its translation: CASSLVAGGTDTQYF.